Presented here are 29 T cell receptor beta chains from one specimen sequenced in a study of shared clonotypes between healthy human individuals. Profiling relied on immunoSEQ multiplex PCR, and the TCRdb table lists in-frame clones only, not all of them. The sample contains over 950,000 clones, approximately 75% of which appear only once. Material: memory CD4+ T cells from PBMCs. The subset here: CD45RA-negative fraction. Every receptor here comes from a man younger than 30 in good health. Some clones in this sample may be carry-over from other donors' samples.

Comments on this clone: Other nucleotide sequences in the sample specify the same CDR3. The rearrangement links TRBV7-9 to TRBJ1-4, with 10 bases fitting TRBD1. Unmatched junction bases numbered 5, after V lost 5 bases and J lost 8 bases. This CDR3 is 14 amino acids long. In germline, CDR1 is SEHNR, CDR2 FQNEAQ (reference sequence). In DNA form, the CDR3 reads TGTGCCAGCAGCCGGGACAGGGGAGTCGAAAAACTGTTTTTT. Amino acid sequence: CASSRDRGVEKLFF.

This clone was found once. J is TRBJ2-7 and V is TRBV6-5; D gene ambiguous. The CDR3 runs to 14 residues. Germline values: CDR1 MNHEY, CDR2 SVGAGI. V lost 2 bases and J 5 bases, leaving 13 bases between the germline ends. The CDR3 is CASSYDGSRNEQYF. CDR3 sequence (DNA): TGTGCCAGCAGTTACGACGGCTCGAGGAACGAGCAGTACTTC.

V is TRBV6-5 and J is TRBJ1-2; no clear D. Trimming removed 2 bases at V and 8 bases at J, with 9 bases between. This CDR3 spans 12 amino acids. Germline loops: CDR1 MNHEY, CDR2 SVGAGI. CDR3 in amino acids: CASSYGSTGYTF. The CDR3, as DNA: TGTGCCAGCAGTTACGGGTCTACGGGCTACACCTTC.

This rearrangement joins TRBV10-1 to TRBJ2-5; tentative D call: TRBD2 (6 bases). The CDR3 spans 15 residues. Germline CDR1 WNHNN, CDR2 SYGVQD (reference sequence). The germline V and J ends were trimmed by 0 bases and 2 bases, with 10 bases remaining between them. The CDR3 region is CASSESGGPQETQYF. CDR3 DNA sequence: TGCGCCAGCAGTGAGTCGGGGGGACCACAAGAGACCCAGTACTTC.

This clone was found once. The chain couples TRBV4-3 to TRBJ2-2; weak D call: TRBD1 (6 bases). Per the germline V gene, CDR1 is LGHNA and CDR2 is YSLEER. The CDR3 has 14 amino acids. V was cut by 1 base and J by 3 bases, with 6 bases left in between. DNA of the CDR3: TGCGCCAGCAGCCAAGGGACAGACACCGGGGAGCTGTTTTTT. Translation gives CASSQGTDTGELFF.

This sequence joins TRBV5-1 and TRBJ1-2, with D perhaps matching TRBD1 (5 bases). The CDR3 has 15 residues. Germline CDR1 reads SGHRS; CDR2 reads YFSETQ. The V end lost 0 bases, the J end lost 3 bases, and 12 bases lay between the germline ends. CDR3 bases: TGCGCCAGCAGCTTGGATTTCGGGGCTTACTATGGCTACACCTTC. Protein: CASSLDFGAYYGYTF.

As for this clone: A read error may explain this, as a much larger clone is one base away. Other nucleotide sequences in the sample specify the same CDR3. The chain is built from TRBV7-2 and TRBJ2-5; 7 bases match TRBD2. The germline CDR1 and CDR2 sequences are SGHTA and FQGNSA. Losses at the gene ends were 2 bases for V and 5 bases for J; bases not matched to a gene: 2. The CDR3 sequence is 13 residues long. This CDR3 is CASSLLGGETQYF. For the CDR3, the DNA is TGTGCCAGCAGCTTACTGGGGGGGGAGACCCAGTACTTC.

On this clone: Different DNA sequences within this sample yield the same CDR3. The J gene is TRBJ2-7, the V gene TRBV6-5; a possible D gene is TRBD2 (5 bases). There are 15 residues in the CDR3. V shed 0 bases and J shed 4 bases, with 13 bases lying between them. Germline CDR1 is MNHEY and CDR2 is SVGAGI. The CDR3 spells CASSYSLAGTYEQYF. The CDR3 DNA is TGTGCCAGCAGTTACTCGTTGGCGGGCACTTACGAGCAGTACTTC.

CDR3 region: CASSLSRDRVYEQYF. The CDR3, as DNA: TGTGCCAGCAGTTTATCCCGGGACAGGGTCTACGAGCAGTACTTC. The chain is built from TRBV27 and TRBJ2-7, with 9 positions matching TRBD1. This CDR3 is built from 15 residues. CDR1 and CDR2 from the germline V gene are MNHEY and SMNVEV (reference sequence). The ends lost 0 bases at V and 3 bases at J; junction bases unmatched: 3.

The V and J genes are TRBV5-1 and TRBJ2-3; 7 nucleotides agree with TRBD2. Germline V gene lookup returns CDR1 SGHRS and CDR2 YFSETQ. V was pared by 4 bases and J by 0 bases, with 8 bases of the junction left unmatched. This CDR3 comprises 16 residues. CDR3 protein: CASSPALASSTDTQYF. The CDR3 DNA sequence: TGCGCCAGCAGCCCCGCACTAGCGTCAAGCACAGATACGCAGTATTTT.

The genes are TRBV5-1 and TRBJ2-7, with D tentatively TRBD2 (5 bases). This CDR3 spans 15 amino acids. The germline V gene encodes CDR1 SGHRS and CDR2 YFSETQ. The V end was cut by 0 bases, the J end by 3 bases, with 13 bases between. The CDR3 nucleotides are TGCGCCAGCAGCTTGGCGGGATCGGGCATCTACGAGCAGTACTTC. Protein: CASSLAGSGIYEQYF.

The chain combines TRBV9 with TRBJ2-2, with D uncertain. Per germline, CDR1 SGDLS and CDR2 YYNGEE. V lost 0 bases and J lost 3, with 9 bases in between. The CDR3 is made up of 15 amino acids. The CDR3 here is CASSVGVFYTGELFF. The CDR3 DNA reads TGTGCCAGCAGCGTAGGGGTGTTTTACACCGGGGAGCTGTTTTTT.

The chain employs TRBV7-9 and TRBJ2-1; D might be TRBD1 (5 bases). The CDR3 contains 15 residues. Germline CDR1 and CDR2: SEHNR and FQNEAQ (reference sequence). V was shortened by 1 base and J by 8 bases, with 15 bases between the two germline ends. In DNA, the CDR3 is TGTGCCAGCAGCTTAGTGGCTAGATGGGGCGATGAGCAGTTCTTC. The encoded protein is CASSLVARWGDEQFF. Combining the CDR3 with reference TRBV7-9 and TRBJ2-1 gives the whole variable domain DTGVSQNPRHKITKRGQNVTFRCDPISEHNRLYWYRQTLGQGPEFLTYFQNEAQLEKSRLLSDRFSAERPKGSFSTLEIQRTEQGDSAMYLCASSLVARWGDEQFFGPGTRLTVL.

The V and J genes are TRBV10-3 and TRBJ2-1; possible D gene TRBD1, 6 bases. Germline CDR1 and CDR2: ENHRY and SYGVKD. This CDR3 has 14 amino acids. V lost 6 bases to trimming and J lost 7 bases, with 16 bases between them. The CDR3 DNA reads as TGTGCCATCAGCCGGACAGCTTCTTTAAATGAGCAGTTCTTC. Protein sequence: CAISRTASLNEQFF.

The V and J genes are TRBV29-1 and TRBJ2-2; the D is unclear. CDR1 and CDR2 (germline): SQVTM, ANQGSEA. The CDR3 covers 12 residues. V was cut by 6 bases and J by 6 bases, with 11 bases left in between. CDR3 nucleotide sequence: TGCAGCGTCTCCAGGTGGGCCGGGGAGCTGTTTTTT. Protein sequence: CSVSRWAGELFF.

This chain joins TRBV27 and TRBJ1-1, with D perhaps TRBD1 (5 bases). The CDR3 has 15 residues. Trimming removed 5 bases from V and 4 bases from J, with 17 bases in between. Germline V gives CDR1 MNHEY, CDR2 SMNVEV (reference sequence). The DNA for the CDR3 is TGTGCCAGCAGTAGTTTAATGGGGGTGAGCACTGAAGCTTTCTTT. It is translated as CASSSLMGVSTEAFF.

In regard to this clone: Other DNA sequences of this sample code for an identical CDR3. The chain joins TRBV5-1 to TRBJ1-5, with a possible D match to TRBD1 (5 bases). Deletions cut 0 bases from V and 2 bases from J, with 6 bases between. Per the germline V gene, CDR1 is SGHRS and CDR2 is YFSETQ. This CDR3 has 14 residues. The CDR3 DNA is TGCGCCAGCAGCTTGGTGGGGGGCAATCAGCCCCAGCATTTT. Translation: CASSLVGGNQPQHF.

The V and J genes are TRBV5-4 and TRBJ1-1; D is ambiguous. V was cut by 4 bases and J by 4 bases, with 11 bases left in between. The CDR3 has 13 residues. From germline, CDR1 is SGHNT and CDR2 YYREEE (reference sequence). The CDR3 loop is CASSHGRSTEAFF. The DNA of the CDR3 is TGTGCCAGCAGCCATGGACGGAGCACTGAAGCTTTCTTT.

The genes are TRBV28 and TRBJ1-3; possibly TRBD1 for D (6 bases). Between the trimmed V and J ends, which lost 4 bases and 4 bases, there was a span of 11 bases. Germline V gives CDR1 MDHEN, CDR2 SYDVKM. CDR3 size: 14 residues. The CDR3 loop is CASSSGQLGNTIYF. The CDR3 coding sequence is TGTGCCAGCAGTTCGGGACAACTCGGAAACACCATATATTTT. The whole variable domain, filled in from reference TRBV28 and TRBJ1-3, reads DVKVTQSSRYLVKRTGEKVFLECVQDMDHENMFWYRQDPGLGLRLIYFSYDVKMKEKGDIPEGYSVSREKKERFSLILESASTNQTSMYLCASSSGQLGNTIYFGEGSWLTVV.

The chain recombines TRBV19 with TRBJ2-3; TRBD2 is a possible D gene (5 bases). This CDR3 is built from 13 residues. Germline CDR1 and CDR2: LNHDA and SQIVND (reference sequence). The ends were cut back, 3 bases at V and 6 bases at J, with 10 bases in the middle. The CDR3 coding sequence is TGTGCCAGTAGTATCCTAGCAGCGGATACGCAGTATTTT. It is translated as CASSILAADTQYF.

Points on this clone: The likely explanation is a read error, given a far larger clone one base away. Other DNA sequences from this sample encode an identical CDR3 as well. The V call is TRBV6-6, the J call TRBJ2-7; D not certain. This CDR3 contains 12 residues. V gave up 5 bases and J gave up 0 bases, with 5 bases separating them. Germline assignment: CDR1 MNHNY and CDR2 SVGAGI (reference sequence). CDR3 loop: CASSLSSYEQYF. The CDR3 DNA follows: TGTGCCAGCAGTCTTAGCTCCTACGAGCAGTACTTC.

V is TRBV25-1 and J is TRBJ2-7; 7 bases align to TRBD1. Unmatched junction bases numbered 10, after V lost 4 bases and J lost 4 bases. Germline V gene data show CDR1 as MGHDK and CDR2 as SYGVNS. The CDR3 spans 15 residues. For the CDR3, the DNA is TGTGCCAGCAGTGCCTCAGGGACAGCCAATTACGAGCAGTACTTC. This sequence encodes CASSASGTANYEQYF.

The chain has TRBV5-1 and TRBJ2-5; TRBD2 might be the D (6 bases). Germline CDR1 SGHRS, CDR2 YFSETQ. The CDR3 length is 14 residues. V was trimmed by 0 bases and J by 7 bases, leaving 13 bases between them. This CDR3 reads CASSLDSSGGTQYF. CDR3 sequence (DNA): TGCGCCAGCAGCTTGGACAGCTCCGGGGGGACCCAGTACTTC.

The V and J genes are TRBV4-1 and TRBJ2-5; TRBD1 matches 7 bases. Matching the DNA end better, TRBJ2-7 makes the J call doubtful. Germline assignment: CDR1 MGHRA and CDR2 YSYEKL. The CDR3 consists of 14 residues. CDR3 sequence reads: CASSPVDRDYEQYF. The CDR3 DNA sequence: TGCGCCAGCAGCCCGGTAGACAGGGACTACGAGCAGTACTTC.

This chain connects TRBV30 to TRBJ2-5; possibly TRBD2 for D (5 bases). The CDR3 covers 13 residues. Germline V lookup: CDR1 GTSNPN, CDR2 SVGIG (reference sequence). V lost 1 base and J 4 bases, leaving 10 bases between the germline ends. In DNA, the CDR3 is TGTGCCTGGAGTGACGGGGTGGGAGAGACCCAGTACTTC. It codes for CAWSDGVGETQYF.

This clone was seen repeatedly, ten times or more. CDR3 loop: CASSQAGTGVRETQYF. CDR3 sequence (DNA): TGTGCCAGCAGCCAAGCAGGGACAGGGGTTCGGGAGACCCAGTACTTC. The chain joins TRBV14 to TRBJ2-5, with TRBD1 matching 10 bases. The CDR3 is made up of 16 amino acids. The J segment lost 5 bases and the V segment lost 1 base, leaving 7 bases of the junction unmatched. CDR1 and CDR2 from the germline V gene are SGHDN and FVKESK.

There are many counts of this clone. This CDR3 reads CASSVGGVINGYTF. Here the CDR3 DNA reads TGTGCCAGCAGCGTAGGAGGTGTTATTAATGGCTACACCTTC. The chain employs TRBV9 and TRBJ1-2; D ambiguous. CDR3 length equals 14 residues. V lost 0 bases, J lost 6 bases, and 12 bases lay in between. From germline, CDR1 is SGDLS and CDR2 YYNGEE.

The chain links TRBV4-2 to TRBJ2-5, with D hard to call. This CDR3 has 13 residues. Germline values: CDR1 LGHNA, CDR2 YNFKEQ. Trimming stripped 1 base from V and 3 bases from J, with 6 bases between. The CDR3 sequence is CASSQGQKETQYF. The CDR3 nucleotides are TGTGCCAGCAGCCAAGGGCAGAAAGAGACCCAGTACTTC.

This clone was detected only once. The CDR3 bases are TGTGCCAGCAGTTTACAGGGAGGTTTATCAGATACGCAGTATTTT. Protein sequence: CASSLQGGLSDTQYF. The chain links TRBV2 to TRBJ2-3; D might be TRBD1 or TRBD2, each matching 6 bases. V was pared by 5 bases and J by 4 bases, with 16 bases between. The CDR3 consists of 15 residues. Germline CDR1 is SNHLY and CDR2 is FYNNEI.